This entry lists 14 T cell receptor beta chains sequenced from one sample in a study of T cell responses to AZD1222 COVID-19 vaccine (dated by TCRdb to 2020 to 2023). Taken with the paper, the label for time point translates to: baseline before first vaccination. Library method: the immunoSEQ multiplex PCR assay. TCRdb took over this immuneACCESS table, retaining in-frame rearrangements with V and J assigned. Such tables are incomplete; in checked studies, under half of the missing clones stem from an unresolved V gene, and the remainder is unexplained. This sample lists around 110,000 clones; 90% were detected once. The ten largest clones represent about 5.4% of the sample. The source was peripheral blood, collected on day 0 of AZD1222 vaccination. The receptor source for this set is an adult in good health.

The genes are TRBV24-1 and TRBJ2-1; D is perhaps TRBD2 (6 bases). The CDR3 sequence is 14 residues long. CDR1 KGHDR and CDR2 SFDVKD come from the germline V gene. V was clipped by 9 bases and J by 0 bases, with 11 bases between them. DNA of the CDR3: TGTGCCACCTGGGACGGGAGCTCCTACAATGAGCAGTTCTTC. It translates to CATWDGSSYNEQFF.

The chain recombines TRBV18 with TRBJ1-1, with TRBD1 matching 10 bases. The CDR3 totals 14 residues. V dropped 3 bases and J dropped 6; count of bases not matched to a gene: 4. Germline CDR1 is KGHSH and CDR2 is LQKENI. In DNA, the CDR3 is TGTGCCAGCTCACCGGCCGGGACAGGGGCTGAAGCTTTCTTT. Protein product: CASSPAGTGAEAFF.

The CDR3 spells CAISESRQDYGYTF. For the CDR3, the DNA is TGTGCCATCAGTGAGTCTAGACAGGACTATGGCTACACCTTC. The chain couples TRBV10-3 to TRBJ1-2, with D tentatively TRBD1 (6 bases). Trimming pared 0 bases from V and 3 bases from J, leaving 8 bases between. CDR3 length: 14 residues. The germline V gene has CDR1 ENHRY and CDR2 SYGVKD.

The chain links TRBV2 to TRBJ2-2; 12 bases agree with TRBD1. Germline values: CDR1 SNHLY, CDR2 FYNNEI. CDR3 size: 17 residues. V lost 6 bases and J lost 5; bases outside the gene matches: 10. The CDR3 sequence is CASSDGGQGARTGELFF. The CDR3 coding sequence is TGTGCCAGCAGCGACGGGGGACAGGGGGCGCGTACCGGGGAGCTGTTTTTT.

Written as DNA, the CDR3 is TGCGCCAGCAGCTTGCCTAGCGGGACTGGGGGCACCGGGGAGCTGTTTTTT. This gives the protein CASSLPSGTGGTGELFF. The gene calls are TRBV5-1 and TRBJ2-2, with 9 bases lining up with TRBD2. Germline lookup yields CDR1 SGHRS and CDR2 YFSETQ. J lost 4 bases, V lost 1 base, and 8 bases had no gene match. This CDR3 contains 17 residues.

This chain links TRBV19 with TRBJ2-7; D call uncertain. Germline loops: CDR1 LNHDA, CDR2 SQIVND (reference sequence). Trimming left V 3 bases short and J 0 bases short, with 9 bases between. There are 14 residues in the CDR3. The CDR3 sequence is CASSISTNSYEQYF. The CDR3 region has the DNA TGTGCCAGTAGTATCTCCACGAACTCCTACGAGCAGTACTTC.

The chain employs TRBV28 and TRBJ1-3, with D perhaps TRBD1 (6 bases). CDR1 is MDHEN and CDR2 is SYDVKM in the germline V gene. The CDR3 extends over 17 amino acids. V shed 6 bases and J shed 2 bases, with 20 bases lying between them. The CDR3 region is CASSSFLKGGPGNTIYF. CDR3 in DNA: TGTGCCAGCAGCTCTTTCCTCAAGGGGGGCCCTGGAAACACCATATATTTT. Combining the CDR3 with reference TRBV28 and TRBJ1-3 gives the whole variable domain DVKVTQSSRYLVKRTGEKVFLECVQDMDHENMFWYRQDPGLGLRLIYFSYDVKMKEKGDIPEGYSVSREKKERFSLILESASTNQTSMYLCASSSFLKGGPGNTIYFGEGSWLTVV.

This clone was seen only once. This chain connects TRBV6-2 or TRBV6-3 to TRBJ1-1; D uncertain. There are 14 residues in the CDR3. The V and J ends lost 6 bases and 4 bases respectively, with 15 bases between them. Germline CDR1 is MNHEY and CDR2 is SVGEGT. CDR3 nucleotide sequence: TGTGCCAGCAGCTCCCTAACATCCGTCACTGAAGCTTTCTTT. Its protein product is CASSSLTSVTEAFF.

The V and J genes are TRBV4-2 and TRBJ1-6; TRBD1 is a possible D gene (5 bases). The V gene lost 0 bases and the J gene lost 8 bases, with 11 bases spanning the gap. Germline-derived CDR1 and CDR2 are LGHNA and YNFKEQ. CDR3 length equals 15 residues. Here the CDR3 reads CASSQEKQAHSPLHF. DNA of the CDR3: TGTGCCAGCAGCCAAGAAAAACAGGCGCATTCACCCCTCCACTTT.

The rearrangement uses TRBV7-2 and TRBJ2-2, with TRBD1 matching 10 bases. V lost 1 base, J lost 5 bases, and 4 bases stayed unmatched. The CDR3 runs 16 residues. Per germline, CDR1 SGHTA and CDR2 FQGNSA. CDR3: CASSLVGTGATGELFF. For the CDR3, the DNA is TGTGCCAGCAGCTTAGTAGGGACAGGGGCGACCGGGGAGCTGTTTTTT.

J is TRBJ1-3 and V is TRBV7-2; D is undetermined. This CDR3 is 15 amino acids long. Trimming shortened V by 6 bases and J by 0 bases, and 12 bases separated the two germline ends. Germline values: CDR1 SGHTA, CDR2 FQGNSA. CDR3 residues: CASREVFSSGNTIYF. CDR3 nucleotides: TGTGCCAGCAGGGAGGTCTTTAGCTCTGGAAACACCATATATTTT.

As DNA, the CDR3 is TGTGCCAGCAGCAGGGACAGGGGCAATGAGCAGTTCTTC. Translating it yields CASSRDRGNEQFF. The chain is built from TRBV7-3 and TRBJ2-1, with TRBD1 matching 10 bases. This CDR3 is built from 13 residues. V was clipped by 5 bases and J by 6 bases; unmatched bases: 1. Germline-derived CDR1 and CDR2 are SGHTA and FQGTGA.

The V and J genes are TRBV13 and TRBJ1-5; D possibly corresponds to TRBD1 (5 bases). The V and J ends lost 2 bases and 0 bases respectively, with 23 bases between them. The CDR3 extends over 20 amino acids. Germline loops: CDR1 PRHDT, CDR2 FYEKMQ (reference sequence). This CDR3 is CASSLPHQQGPVYSNQPQHF. In DNA, the CDR3 is TGTGCCAGCAGCTTACCCCACCAGCAGGGCCCTGTTTATAGCAATCAGCCCCAGCATTTT. The full variable domain, completed using reference TRBV13 and TRBJ1-5, is AAGVIQSPRHLIKEKRETATLKCYPIPRHDTVYWYQQGPGQDPQFLISFYEKMQSDKGSIPDRFSAQQFSDYHSELNMSSLELGDSALYFCASSLPHQQGPVYSNQPQHFGDGTRLSIL.

V usage is TRBV18 and J usage is TRBJ1-5; the D gene is possibly TRBD1 (6 bases). Germline CDR1 is KGHSH and CDR2 is LQKENI. The CDR3 length is 14 residues. V was shortened by 3 bases and J by 4 bases, with 10 bases between the two germline ends. The CDR3 DNA reads TGTGCCAGCTCACCCCCGGGACAAAATCAGCCCCAGCATTTT. Amino acids: CASSPPGQNQPQHF.